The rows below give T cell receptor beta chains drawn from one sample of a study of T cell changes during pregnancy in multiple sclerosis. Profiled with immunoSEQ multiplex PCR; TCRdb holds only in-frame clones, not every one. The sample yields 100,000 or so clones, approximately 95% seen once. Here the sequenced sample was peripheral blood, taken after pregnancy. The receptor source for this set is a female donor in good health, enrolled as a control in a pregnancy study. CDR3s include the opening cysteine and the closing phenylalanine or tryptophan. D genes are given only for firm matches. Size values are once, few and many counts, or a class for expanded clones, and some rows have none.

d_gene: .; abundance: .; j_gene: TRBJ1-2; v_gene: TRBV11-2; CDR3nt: TGTGCCAGCAGCCCAGGGGTCAGTCTCTCATATGGCTACACCTTC; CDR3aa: CASSPGVSLSYGYTF
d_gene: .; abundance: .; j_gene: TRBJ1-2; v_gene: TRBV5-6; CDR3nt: TGTGCCAGCAGCCCCGGGCAGCGGGATGGCTACACCTTC; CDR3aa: CASSPGQRDGYTF
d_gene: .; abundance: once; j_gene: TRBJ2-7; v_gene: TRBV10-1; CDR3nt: TGCGCCAGCCCCCCCTGGACTGCTAGTCCCAAGCAGTACTTC; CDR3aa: CASPPWTASPKQYF
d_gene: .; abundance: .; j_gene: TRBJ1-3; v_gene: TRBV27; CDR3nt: TGTGCCAGCAGGGAGGCTGGGGGAAACACCATATATTTT; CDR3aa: CASREAGGNTIYF
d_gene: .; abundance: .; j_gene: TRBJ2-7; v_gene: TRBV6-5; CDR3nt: TGTGCCAGCTCCGGGGAGACTAGGGGCGAGCAGTACTTC; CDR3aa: CASSGETRGEQYF
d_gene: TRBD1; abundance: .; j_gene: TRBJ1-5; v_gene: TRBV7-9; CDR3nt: TGTGCCAGCAGCTTAGGAGACAGGGGAAATCAGCCCCAGCATTTT; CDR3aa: CASSLGDRGNQPQHF
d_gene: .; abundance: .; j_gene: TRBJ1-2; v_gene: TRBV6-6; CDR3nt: TGTGCCAGCAGTCAAACGGGGGGGACCTATGGCTACACCTTC; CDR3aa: CASSQTGGTYGYTF
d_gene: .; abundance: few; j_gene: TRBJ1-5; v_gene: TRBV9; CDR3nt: TGTGCCAGCAGCGTTAGTGGTAATGATCAGCCCCAGCATTTT; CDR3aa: CASSVSGNDQPQHF
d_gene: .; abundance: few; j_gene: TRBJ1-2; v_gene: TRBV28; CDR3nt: TGTGCCAGCACAACAGGGTGGGAAGGCTACACCTTC; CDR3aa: CASTTGWEGYTF
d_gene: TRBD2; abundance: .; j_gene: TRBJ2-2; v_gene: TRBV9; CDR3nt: TGTGCCAGCAGCGCCACTAGCGGGCTAAACACCGGGGAGCTGTTTTTT; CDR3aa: CASSATSGLNTGELFF
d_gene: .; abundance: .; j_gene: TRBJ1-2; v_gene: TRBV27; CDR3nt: TGTGCCAGCAGTTTATCGCGGGGCAGTGGCTACACCTTC; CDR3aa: CASSLSRGSGYTF
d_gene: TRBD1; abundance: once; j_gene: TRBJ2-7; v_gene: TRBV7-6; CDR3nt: TGTGCCAGCAGCTTACGGCAGGGGGCGCTCGAGCAGTACTTC; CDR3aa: CASSLRQGALEQYF
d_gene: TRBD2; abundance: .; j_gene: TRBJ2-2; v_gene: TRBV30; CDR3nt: TGTGCCTGGAGTCTCAGCGGGAGTATAGGCGGGGAGCTGTTTTTT; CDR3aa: CAWSLSGSIGGELFF
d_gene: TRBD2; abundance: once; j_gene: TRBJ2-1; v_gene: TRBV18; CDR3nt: TGTGCCAGCTCACCAACAGGCGGGACTACTTACAATGAGCAGTTCTTC; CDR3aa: CASSPTGGTTYNEQFF
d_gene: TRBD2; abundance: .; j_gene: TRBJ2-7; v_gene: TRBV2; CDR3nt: TGTGCCAGCAGTGAGTGGCTAGCGGGCCCACCTTGGCCCGAGCAGTACTTC; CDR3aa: CASSEWLAGPPWPEQYF
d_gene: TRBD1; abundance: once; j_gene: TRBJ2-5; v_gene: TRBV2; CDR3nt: TGTGCCAGCAGTGACTGGGACAGGGGGACCCAGTACTTC; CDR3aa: CASSDWDRGTQYF
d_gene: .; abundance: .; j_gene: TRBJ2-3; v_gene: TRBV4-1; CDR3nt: TGCGCCAGCAGCCAAATTAGCGACAGCACAGATACGCAGTATTTT; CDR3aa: CASSQISDSTDTQYF
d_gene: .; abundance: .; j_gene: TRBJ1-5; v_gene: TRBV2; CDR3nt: TGTGCCAGCAGCGCTACGGGACTCCCGGCCAGGGGCAATCAGCCCCAGCATTTT; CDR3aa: CASSATGLPARGNQPQHF
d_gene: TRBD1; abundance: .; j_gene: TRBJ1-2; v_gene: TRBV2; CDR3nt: TGTGCCAGCAGTAAACTGACAGGGGACCTTGGCTACACCTTC; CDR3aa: CASSKLTGDLGYTF
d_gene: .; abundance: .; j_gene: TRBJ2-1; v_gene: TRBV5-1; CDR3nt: TGCGCCAGCAGCCGCCTAGCAATGGATGAGCAGTTCTTC; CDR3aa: CASSRLAMDEQFF
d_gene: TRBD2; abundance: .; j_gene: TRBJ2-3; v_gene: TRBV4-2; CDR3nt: TGTGCCAGCAGCCACGGCATAACTAGCGGGCTCCCCACAGATACGCAGTATTTT; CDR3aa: CASSHGITSGLPTDTQYF
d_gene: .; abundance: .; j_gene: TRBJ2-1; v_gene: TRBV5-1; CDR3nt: TGCGCCAGCAGCTTAGCGGTCCCCAATGAGCAGTTCTTC; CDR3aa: CASSLAVPNEQFF
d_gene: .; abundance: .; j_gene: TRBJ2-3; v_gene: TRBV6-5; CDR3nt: TGTGCCAGCAGTAGGGGAGATACGCAGTATTTT; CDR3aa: CASSRGDTQYF
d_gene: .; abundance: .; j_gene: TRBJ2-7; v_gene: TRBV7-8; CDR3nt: TGTGCCAGCAGCTTAGCTGGGAGCTCCTACGAGCAGTACTTC; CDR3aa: CASSLAGSSYEQYF
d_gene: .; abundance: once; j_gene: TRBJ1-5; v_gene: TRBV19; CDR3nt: TGTGCCAGTAGTTTAGGGGGTAAGGGGCGAAGTAATCAGCCCCAGCATTTT; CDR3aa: CASSLGGKGRSNQPQHF
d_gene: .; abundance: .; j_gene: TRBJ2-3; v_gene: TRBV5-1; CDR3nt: TGCGCCAGCAGCTTGGGGACAGCCATAGGCACAGATACGCAGTATTTT; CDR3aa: CASSLGTAIGTDTQYF
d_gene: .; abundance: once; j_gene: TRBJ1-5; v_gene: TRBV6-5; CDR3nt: TGTGCCAGCAGTCCGACAGCGACCAATCAGCCCCAGCATTTT; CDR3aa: CASSPTATNQPQHF
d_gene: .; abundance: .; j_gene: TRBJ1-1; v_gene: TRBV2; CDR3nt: TGTGCCAGCAGTCCAAGAGGGCAAATGAACACTGAAGCTTTCTTT; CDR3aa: CASSPRGQMNTEAFF
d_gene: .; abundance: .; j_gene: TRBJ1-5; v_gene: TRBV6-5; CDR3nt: TGTGCCAGCCGTGACGTCGGGGGCAATCAGCCCCAGCATTTT; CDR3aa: CASRDVGGNQPQHF
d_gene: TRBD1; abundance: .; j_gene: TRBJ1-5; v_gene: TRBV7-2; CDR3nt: TGTGCCAGCAGCTTCGACCGACAGGGCCAGCCCCAGCATTTT; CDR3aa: CASSFDRQGQPQHF
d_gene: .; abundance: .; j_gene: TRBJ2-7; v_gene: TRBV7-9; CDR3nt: TGTGCCAGCAGAGGGGAAGGGAAGGGGTACGAGCAGTACTTC; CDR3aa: CASRGEGKGYEQYF
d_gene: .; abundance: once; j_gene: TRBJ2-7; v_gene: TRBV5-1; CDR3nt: TGCGCCAGTAGTCGAGGGGGCTCCTACGAGCAGTACTTC; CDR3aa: CASSRGGSYEQYF
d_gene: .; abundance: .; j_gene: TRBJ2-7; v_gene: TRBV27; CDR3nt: TGTGCCAGCAGACTCCTCGGGAGTATATCCTACGAGCAGTACTTC; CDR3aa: CASRLLGSISYEQYF
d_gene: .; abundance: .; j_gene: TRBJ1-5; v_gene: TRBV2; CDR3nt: TGTGCCAGCAGTGAAGCGCAGTCTAATCAGCCCCAGCATTTT; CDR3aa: CASSEAQSNQPQHF
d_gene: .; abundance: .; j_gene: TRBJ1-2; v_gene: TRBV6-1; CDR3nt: TGTGCCAGCAGTGAAGGGGGGCGAGGGAGGGAAACCTTC; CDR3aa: CASSEGGRGRETF
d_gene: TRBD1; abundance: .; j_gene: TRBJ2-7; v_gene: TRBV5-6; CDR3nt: TGTGCCAGCAGCTTGCCGACAGGGGGCGAGCAGTACTTC; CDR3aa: CASSLPTGGEQYF
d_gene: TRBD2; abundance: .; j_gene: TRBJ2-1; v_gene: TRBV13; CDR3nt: TGTGCCAGCAGCCCTAAAACCGGGAGGGTCGATGAGCAGTTCTTC; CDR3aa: CASSPKTGRVDEQFF
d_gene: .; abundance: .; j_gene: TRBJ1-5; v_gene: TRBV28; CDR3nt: TGTGCCAGCAGTCAGGGACTGAATCAGCCCCAGCATTTT; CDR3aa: CASSQGLNQPQHF
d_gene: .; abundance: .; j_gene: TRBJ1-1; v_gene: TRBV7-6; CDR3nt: TGTGCCAGCAGTCTCCGCGGCGGTGAAGCTTTCTTT; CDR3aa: CASSLRGGEAFF
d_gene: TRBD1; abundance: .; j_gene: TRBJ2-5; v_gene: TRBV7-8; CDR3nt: TGTGCCAGCAGCTCCGACCCGGGACAGATAGAGACCCAGTACTTC; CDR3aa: CASSSDPGQIETQYF